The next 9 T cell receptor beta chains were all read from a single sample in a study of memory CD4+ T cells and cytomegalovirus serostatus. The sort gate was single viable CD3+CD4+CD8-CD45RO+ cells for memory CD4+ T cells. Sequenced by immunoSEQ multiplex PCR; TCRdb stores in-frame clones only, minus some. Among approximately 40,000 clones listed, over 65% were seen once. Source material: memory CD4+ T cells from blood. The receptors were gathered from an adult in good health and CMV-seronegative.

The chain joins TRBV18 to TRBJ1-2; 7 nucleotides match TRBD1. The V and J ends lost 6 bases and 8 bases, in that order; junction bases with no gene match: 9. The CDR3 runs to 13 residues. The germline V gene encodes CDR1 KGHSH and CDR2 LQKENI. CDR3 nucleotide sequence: TGTGCCAGCTCCCCGACAGGGAATAGCGGCTACACCTTC. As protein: CASSPTGNSGYTF.

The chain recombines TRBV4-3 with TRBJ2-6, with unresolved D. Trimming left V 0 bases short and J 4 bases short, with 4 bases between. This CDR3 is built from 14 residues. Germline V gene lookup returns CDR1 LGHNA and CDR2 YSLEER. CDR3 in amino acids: CASSQDKGANVLTF. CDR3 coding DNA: TGCGCCAGCAGCCAAGATAAAGGGGCCAACGTCCTGACTTTC.

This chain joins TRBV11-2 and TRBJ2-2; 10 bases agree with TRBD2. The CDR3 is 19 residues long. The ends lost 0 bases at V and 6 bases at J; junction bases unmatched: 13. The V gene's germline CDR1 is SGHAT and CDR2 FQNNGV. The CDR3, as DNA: TGTGCCAGCAGCTTAGAAGCGCAGCGGGAGGGCCGAGCACCCGGGGAGCTGTTTTTT. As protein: CASSLEAQREGRAPGELFF.

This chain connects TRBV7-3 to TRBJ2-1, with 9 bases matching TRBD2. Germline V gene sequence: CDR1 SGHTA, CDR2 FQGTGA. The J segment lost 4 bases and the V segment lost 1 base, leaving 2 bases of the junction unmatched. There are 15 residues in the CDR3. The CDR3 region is CASSLKLAGYNEQFF. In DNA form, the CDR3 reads TGTGCCAGCAGCTTAAAGCTAGCGGGATACAATGAGCAGTTCTTC. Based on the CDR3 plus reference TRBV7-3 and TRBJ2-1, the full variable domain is GAGVSQTPSNKVTEKGKYVELRCDPISGHTALYWYRQSLGQGPEFLIYFQGTGAADDSGLPNDRFFAVRPEGSVSTLKIQRTERGDSAVYLCASSLKLAGYNEQFFGPGTRLTVL.

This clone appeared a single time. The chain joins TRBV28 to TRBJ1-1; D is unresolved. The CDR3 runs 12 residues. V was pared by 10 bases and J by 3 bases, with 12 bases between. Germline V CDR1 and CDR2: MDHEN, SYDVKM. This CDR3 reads CAIRDVDTEAFF. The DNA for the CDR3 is TGTGCCATAAGGGATGTTGACACTGAAGCTTTCTTT. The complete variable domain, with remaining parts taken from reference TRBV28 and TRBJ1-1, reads DVKVTQSSRYLVKRTGEKVFLECVQDMDHENMFWYRQDPGLGLRLIYFSYDVKMKEKGDIPEGYSVSREKKERFSLILESASTNQTSMYLCAIRDVDTEAFFGQGTRLTVV.

The CDR3 DNA follows: TGTGCCAGCAGTTCAGGGATTTCGAACATTCAGTACTTC. Translation gives CASSSGISNIQYF. This rearrangement joins TRBV7-2 to TRBJ2-4, with D tentatively TRBD1 (5 bases). The CDR3 covers 13 residues. V dropped 6 bases and J dropped 7 bases, with 13 bases sitting between them. Germline CDR1 is SGHTA and CDR2 is FQGNSA.

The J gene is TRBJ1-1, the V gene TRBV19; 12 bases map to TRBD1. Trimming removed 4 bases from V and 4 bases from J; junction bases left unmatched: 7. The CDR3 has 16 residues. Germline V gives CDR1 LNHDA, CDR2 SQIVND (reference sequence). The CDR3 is CASSTRDRGRSTEAFF. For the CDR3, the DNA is TGTGCCAGTAGTACTAGGGACAGGGGGCGCAGCACTGAAGCTTTCTTT.

As DNA, the CDR3 is TGTGCCAGCAGCTTAGCAGGCGGAACGCAGTATTTT. It is translated as CASSLAGGTQYF. The rearrangement links TRBV7-2 to TRBJ2-3; D ambiguous. The CDR3 runs to 12 residues. The V end was cut by 0 bases, the J end by 9 bases, with 7 bases between. CDR1 and CDR2 from the germline V gene are SGHTA and FQGNSA.

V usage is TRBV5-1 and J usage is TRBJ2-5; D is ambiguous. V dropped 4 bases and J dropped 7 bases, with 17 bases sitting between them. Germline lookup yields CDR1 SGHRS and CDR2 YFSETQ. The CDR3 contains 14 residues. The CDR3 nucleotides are TGCGCCAGCAGCGTGGGCCCCGGAAGCGCGACCCAGTACTTC. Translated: CASSVGPGSATQYF.